Detailed here is one T cell receptor beta chain. The antigen is unknown. The data derive from a study of neurological immune-mediated disorders. About the study: The study included around 35 multiple sclerosis patients, some 31 relapsing-remitting and 3 secondary progressive.

Each TCR transcript was tagged with a 10-nucleotide random UMI during 5'RACE. TCRdb used MiXCR to reprocess the 5' RACE reads, holding one entry per CDR3 protein. The sample consists of 45,000 to 65,000 distinct CDR3 sequences, around 4.2% of them appearing once. Germline CDR1 reads WSHSY; CDR2 reads SAAADI. Deletions cut 6 bases from V and 7 bases from J, with 16 bases between. The CDR3 consists of 14 residues. Notes on the study in general: Sharing of CDR3 amino acid sequences among expanded clones across subjects was absent, suggesting private repertoires in all groups. It was the repertoires of 18 of 34 multiple sclerosis patients that phylogenetic grouping placed in one related-CDR3 cluster, which is a possible signature.

Sample: PBMCs. The V gene is TRBV10-2, the J gene TRBJ1-5; possible D gene TRBD1, 6 bases. This TCR came from a man in his fifties or sixties with multiple sclerosis. The CDR3 coding sequence is TGCGCCAGCAGCAAAACAGGGATTCAGCAGCCCCAGCATTTT. It translates to CASSKTGIQQPQHF.